A single sample is the source of the 21 T cell receptor beta chains below, sequenced in a study of siplizumab effects on memory and regulatory T cells. Repertoires were generated with immunoSEQ multiplex PCR, while TCRdb's copy carries only in-frame clones and drops some. The sample carries 90,000 to 95,000 clones, approximately 94% recorded once. The sample was CD8+ T cells sorted from blood. The receptors come from a human donor in good health.

For the CDR3, the DNA is TGTGCCACCAGCACAGGACAATACACCGGGGAGCTGTTTTTT. It specifies CATSTGQYTGELFF. The chain couples TRBV15 to TRBJ2-2; TRBD1 might be the D (5 bases). V lost 4 bases, J lost 3 bases, and 9 bases lay in between. CDR3 length equals 14 residues. CDR1 LNHNV and CDR2 YYDKDF come from the germline V gene (reference sequence).

The chain links TRBV9 to TRBJ2-2, with 9 positions matching TRBD2. V was clipped by 4 bases and J by 3 bases; unmatched bases: 10. This CDR3 contains 17 residues. The germline CDR1 and CDR2 sequences are SGDLS and YYNGEE. The CDR3 DNA reads as TGTGCCAGCAGCCCAAACGGAGCGGGGGGCGACACCGGGGAGCTGTTTTTT. As protein: CASSPNGAGGDTGELFF.

This sequence joins TRBV7-6 and TRBJ1-2; D unclear. The V gene's germline CDR1 is SGHVS and CDR2 FNYEAQ. Trimming took off 2 bases at V and 4 bases at J, with 14 bases between the two ends. CDR3 length: 15 residues. CDR3 in DNA: TGTGCCAGCAGCTTAACGCGTTCAGGCGGCTATGGCTACACCTTC. Its protein product is CASSLTRSGGYGYTF.

This chain uses TRBV5-6 with TRBJ1-5; D not certain. Trimming removed 0 bases at V and 10 bases at J, with 8 bases between. The CDR3 runs 12 residues. Germline CDR1 and CDR2: SGHDT and YYEEEE. The DNA for the CDR3 is TGTGCCAGCAGCTTGGGCGTCAGTCCCCAGCATTTT. Translation: CASSLGVSPQHF.

The chain links TRBV4-1 to TRBJ2-7; D unclear. V was pared by 0 bases and J by 0 bases, with 3 bases between. The CDR3 is made up of 13 amino acids. Germline V CDR1 and CDR2: MGHRA, YSYEKL. CDR3 sequence: CASSQENSYEQYF. Here the CDR3 DNA reads TGCGCCAGCAGCCAAGAGAACTCCTACGAGCAGTACTTC.

The J gene is TRBJ2-1, the V gene TRBV19; D gene uncertain. V was clipped by 6 bases and J by 7 bases, with 13 bases between them. Germline V gene data show CDR1 as LNHDA and CDR2 as SQIVND (reference sequence). The length of the CDR3 is 13 residues. CDR3 amino acids: CASSLGNWNEQFF. The CDR3 nucleotides read TGTGCCAGTAGCCTGGGGAATTGGAATGAGCAGTTCTTC.

This rearrangement joins TRBV7-3 to TRBJ2-2; the D call may be TRBD1 or TRBD2 (5 bases each). This CDR3 comprises 11 residues. The V gene's germline CDR1 is SGHTA and CDR2 FQGTGA. Trimming stripped 4 bases from V and 10 bases from J, with 7 bases between. The CDR3 reads CASSSGAELFF. Written as DNA, the CDR3 is TGTGCCAGCAGCTCCGGGGCGGAGCTGTTTTTT.

CDR3: CASSKIRTGQGTQYF. As DNA, the CDR3 is TGTGCCAGCAGCAAGATTCGGACAGGGCAGGGGACCCAGTACTTC. The gene calls are TRBV21-1 and TRBJ2-5; TRBD1, the D gene given by the table, was not confirmed from the DNA. TRBV21-1 is reported as a pseudogene. CDR3 size: 15 residues.

This clone showed up just once. The CDR3 nucleotides read TGTGCCAGCTCACACTACCCAGATGCGTGGAATCAGCCCCAGCATTTT. Its translation: CASSHYPDAWNQPQHF. The chain uses TRBV18 and TRBJ1-5, with D hard to call. Germline V gene sequence: CDR1 KGHSH, CDR2 LQKENI. This CDR3 region has 16 residues. With 4 bases removed from V and 4 bases from J, the gap between germline ends came to 17 bases.

The genes are TRBV29-1 and TRBJ2-5, with a tentative D call TRBD2 (6 bases). CDR1 is SQVTM and CDR2 is ANQGSEA in the germline V gene. V was shortened by 6 bases and J by 2 bases, with 13 bases between the two germline ends. The CDR3 contains 13 residues. The CDR3, as DNA: TGCAGCGTGGTGGGGAGGAGACAAGAGACCCAGTACTTC. It specifies CSVVGRRQETQYF. Variable domain in full (rest from reference TRBV29-1 and TRBJ2-5): SAVISQKPSRDICQRGTSLTIQCQVDSQVTMMFWYRQQPGQSLTLIATANQGSEATYESGFVIDKFPISRPNLTFSTLTVSNMSPEDSSIYLCSVVGRRQETQYFGPGTRLLVL.

CDR3 residues: CASSHNELANVLTF. The CDR3 nucleotides read TGTGCCAGCAGCCACAACGAATTGGCCAACGTCCTGACTTTC. This rearrangement joins TRBV11-3 to TRBJ2-6; D ambiguous. The CDR3 covers 14 residues. V lost 5 bases and J 6 bases, leaving 11 bases between the germline ends. Germline CDR1 SGHNT, CDR2 YENEEA.

The V call is TRBV6-1, the J call TRBJ1-1; 7 nucleotides align to TRBD1. The CDR3 contains 13 residues. The V and J ends lost 6 bases and 0 bases, in that order; junction bases with no gene match: 1. Germline V CDR1 and CDR2: MNHNS, SASEGT. The CDR3 coding sequence is TGTGCCAGCAGGGACAGGATGAACACTGAAGCTTTCTTT. Translated: CASRDRMNTEAFF.

This clone has a count of ten or more. V gene TRBV7-8 combines with J gene TRBJ2-2, with D tentatively TRBD1 (5 bases). Deletions cut 2 bases from V and 4 bases from J, with 11 bases between. Germline V gene lookup returns CDR1 SGHVS and CDR2 FQNEAQ. The CDR3 is made up of 15 amino acids. The CDR3 nucleotides are TGTGCCAGCAGCTTAATGGGGCTCGGCACCGGGGAGCTGTTTTTT. It yields the protein CASSLMGLGTGELFF. Drawing the rest from reference TRBV7-8 and TRBJ2-2, the complete variable domain is GAGVSQSPRYKVAKRGQDVALRCDPISGHVSLFWYQQALGQGPEFLTYFQNEAQLDKSGLPSDRFFAERPEGSVSTLKIQRTQQEDSAVYLCASSLMGLGTGELFFGEGSRLTVL.

V and J are TRBV9 and TRBJ1-1, with TRBD1 identical over 7 bases. The CDR3 consists of 17 residues. V lost 3 bases and J lost 0; bases outside the gene matches: 11. Germline V gene sequence: CDR1 SGDLS, CDR2 YYNGEE. The CDR3 nucleotides read TGTGCCAGCAGCGCCACAACCCACAGGGGACTGAACACTGAAGCTTTCTTT. This sequence encodes CASSATTHRGLNTEAFF. Variable domain in full (rest from reference TRBV9 and TRBJ1-1): DSGVTQTPKHLITATGQRVTLRCSPRSGDLSVYWYQQSLDQGLQFLIQYYNGEERAKGNILERFSAQQFPDLHSELNLSSLELGDSALYFCASSATTHRGLNTEAFFGQGTRLTVV.

The rearrangement joins TRBV14 to TRBJ2-5; the match to TRBD1 covers 11 bases. Germline V gives CDR1 SGHDN, CDR2 FVKESK. V shed 2 bases and J 5 bases; nucleotides not matched to a gene: 7. The CDR3 covers 16 residues. Here the CDR3 reads CASSQKRTGGLETQYF. DNA for the CDR3: TGTGCCAGCAGCCAAAAAAGGACAGGGGGCCTGGAGACCCAGTACTTC.

As concerns this clone: One junction end does not reproduce the germline sequence, and a read error may be involved. The chain uses TRBV11-2 and TRBJ2-4; TRBD2 aligns across 12 bases. From germline, CDR1 is SGHAT and CDR2 FQNNGV. The length of the CDR3 is 17 residues. CDR3 coding DNA: TGTGTCAGCAGCTTAGGACTAGCGGGGTTAGCCAAAAACATTCAGTACTTC. Its translation: CVSSLGLAGLAKNIQYF.

The CDR3 DNA sequence: TGTGCCAGCAGCTTAGCGCGGCGGGAGATGGATGAGCAGTTCTTC. Encoded protein: CASSLARREMDEQFF. The chain uses TRBV7-8 and TRBJ2-1, with 7 bases lining up with TRBD2. Looked up from germline, CDR1 is SGHVS and CDR2 is FQNEAQ. CDR3 length: 15 residues. V lost 0 bases to trimming and J lost 8 bases; unmatched junction nucleotides: 7.

This clone has just one count. This sequence joins TRBV5-6 and TRBJ2-5; D gene uncertain. The closer fit of TRBJ2-7 to the DNA end suggests the J call may be wrong. The V gene's germline CDR1 is SGHDT and CDR2 YYEEEE. The CDR3 consists of 13 residues. DNA of the CDR3: TGTGCCAGCAGCACTGGCGGCCTCTACGAGCAGTACTTC. Its translation is CASSTGGLYEQYF.

The V gene is TRBV19, the J gene TRBJ2-2; D not resolved. V was pared by 5 bases and J by 6 bases, with 13 bases between. The CDR3 has 14 amino acids. Germline CDR1 and CDR2: LNHDA and SQIVND (reference sequence). The chain's CDR3 is CASSAQLRPGELFF. The DNA for the CDR3 is TGTGCCAGTAGTGCCCAACTCCGGCCCGGGGAGCTGTTTTTT.

V usage is TRBV29-1 and J usage is TRBJ2-7, with a possible D match to TRBD1 (5 bases). The CDR3 spans 15 residues. The V end lost 0 bases, the J end lost 2 bases, and 14 bases lay between the germline ends. CDR1 and CDR2 (germline): SQVTM, ANQGSEA. CDR3 amino acids: CSVEDQGLRPYEQYF. CDR3 bases: TGCAGCGTTGAAGATCAGGGTTTGCGACCCTACGAGCAGTACTTC.

This rearrangement joins TRBV9 to TRBJ2-3; TRBD1 is a possible D gene (5 bases). The CDR3 has 13 residues. Germline V CDR1 and CDR2: SGDLS, YYNGEE. V was pared by 3 bases and J by 6 bases, with 11 bases between. CDR3 DNA: TGTGCCAGCAGCGACGTCCAGGGCGATACGCAGTATTTT. As protein: CASSDVQGDTQYF.